This T cell receptor beta chain emerged from a study of T cell changes during pregnancy in multiple sclerosis. TCRdb keeps only in-frame clones here, not all; method: immunoSEQ multiplex PCR. Found here are about 68,000 clones, approximately 92% of them singletons; the top ten hold 2.3%. The CDR3 spans 17 residues. CDR1 is WSHSY and CDR2 is SAAADI in the germline V gene. J gave up 5 bases and V 7 bases, and 15 bases lay outside the gene matches. The receptor was isolated from a female donor with multiple sclerosis, enrolled in a pregnancy study. The source material was peripheral blood, sampled in the first trimester of pregnancy. V usage is TRBV10-2 and J usage is TRBJ2-2, with TRBD2 identical over 8 bases. The CDR3 nucleotides are TGCGCCAGCATTGGGACGGGAGGGCGTAGAAGAACCGGGGAGCTGTTTTTT. Translating it yields CASIGTGGRRRTGELFF.